This T cell receptor beta chain originates from a study of Graves' ophthalmopathy and Graves' hyperthyroidism. Researchers took RNA transcripts and amplified TCR beta CDR3 regions from them. RT-PCR was first run with HTBI primers, then multiplex PCR in a second round. Each CDR3 protein gets one entry after TCRdb re-called the multiplex PCR reads with MiXCR. Of hundreds of thousands of distinct CDR3 sequences listed, approximately 42% are singletons. The sequenced material came from peripheral blood. The receptor's source is an adult man with Graves' ophthalmopathy.

The CDR3 is CASAFGVNLGYTF. The CDR3 nucleotides are TGTGCTAGTGCCTTTGGCGTCAACCTCGGCTACACCTTC. The chain employs TRBV12-5 and TRBJ1-2, with D hard to call. The CDR3 is 13 residues long. The germline CDR1 and CDR2 sequences are LGHNT and FRNRAP. V lost 7 bases to trimming and J lost 8 bases, with 17 bases between them. The full variable domain, completed using reference TRBV12-5 and TRBJ1-2, is DARVTQTPRHKVTEMGQEVTMRCQPILGHNTVFWYRQTMMQGLELLAYFRNRAPLDDSGMPKDRFSAEMPDATLATLKIQPSEPRDSAVYFCASAFGVNLGYTFGSGTRLTVV.